These 17 T cell receptor beta chains were all obtained from the same sample, sequenced in a study of T cells expressing NK-cell markers. TCRdb reanalyzed the 5' RACE reads and collapses them to one entry per CDR3 protein, without DNA. Recorded for this sample: around 280,000 distinct CDR3 sequences. The sequenced sample was blood T cells: a sorted CD56 or NKG2C T cell subset, CD4+ or CD8+ T cells, or bulk PBMC T cells (not recorded which). The receptors here all came from a man aged 18-30 years in good health.

The V gene is TRBV20-1, the J gene TRBJ2-6. The germline gives CDR1 DFQATT, CDR2 SNEGSKA (reference sequence). The CDR3 totals 17 residues. The CDR3 sequence: CSARDSWSVPGANVLTF.

The chain joins TRBV5-8 to TRBJ1-1; TCRdb's D call, TRBD1, is unchecked because there is no DNA. The CDR3 is made up of 15 amino acids. CDR1 SGHTS and CDR2 YDEGEE come from the germline V gene. The CDR3 here is CASILYSPGTGRSFF.

The V and J genes are TRBV12-3 or TRBV12-4 and TRBJ2-2. CDR3 size: 15 residues. CDR3 in amino acids: CASTARGRNTGELFF.

The chain is built from TRBV19 and TRBJ1-1; TCRdb designates TRBD1, a call that cannot be tested without DNA. Looked up from germline, CDR1 is LNHDA and CDR2 is SQIVND (reference sequence). This CDR3 has 15 amino acids. The CDR3 sequence is CASSETGLENTEAFF.

The chain carries TRBV9 and TRBJ2-3; checking the TCRdb D call of TRBD2 is not possible without DNA. Germline values: CDR1 SGDLS, CDR2 YYNGEE. This CDR3 spans 13 amino acids. The CDR3 reads CATSAASTDTQYF. Looking up the rest from reference TRBV9 and TRBJ2-3 gives the full variable domain: DSGVTQTPKHLITATGQRVTLRCSPRSGDLSVYWYQQSLDQGLQFLIQYYNGEERAKGNILERFSAQQFPDLHSELNLSSLELGDSALYFCATSAASTDTQYFGPGTRLTVL.

The V and J genes are TRBV29-1 and TRBJ1-1; the D gene TCRdb calls, TRBD1, cannot be checked with no DNA. CDR1 and CDR2 (germline): SQVTM, ANQGSEA. The CDR3 spans 14 residues. The CDR3 loop is CSVEPTGTATEAFF.

The gene calls are TRBV12-3 or TRBV12-4 and TRBJ1-2; TCRdb designates TRBD1, a call that cannot be tested without DNA. The CDR3 totals 14 residues. The CDR3 region is CASSAPGTTYGYTF.

J is TRBJ2-1 and V is TRBV7-8; the D call of TRBD2 rests on TCRdb alone, since no DNA is present to check it. The CDR3 contains 15 residues. Germline assignment: CDR1 SGHVS and CDR2 FQNEAQ. The CDR3 sequence is CASGPGTRPYNEQFF.

The rearrangement links TRBV18 to TRBJ2-1; TCRdb designates TRBD1, a call that cannot be tested without DNA. Germline V gene data show CDR1 as KGHSH and CDR2 as LQKENI. The length of the CDR3 is 17 residues. CDR3 amino acids: CASSPRGSGSTNNEQFF.

The chain employs TRBV14 and TRBJ1-1; TCRdb's D call, TRBD1, is unchecked because there is no DNA. The CDR3 contains 16 residues. CDR1 and CDR2 (germline): SGHDN, FVKESK. CDR3 sequence reads: CASSHRGGLRTPGAFF.

This chain links TRBV6-2 or TRBV6-3 with TRBJ1-3. The CDR3 runs to 16 residues. Germline CDR1 is MNHEY and CDR2 is SVGEGT. CDR3 protein: CASSYDGRSSGNTIYF.

The V call is TRBV20-1, the J call TRBJ2-1; TCRdb proposes TRBD2, but this gene call is untestable without DNA. CDR3 length: 18 residues. The germline CDR1 and CDR2 sequences are DFQATT and SNEGSKA (reference sequence). CDR3: CSARDLIPRTTSYNEQFF.

This sequence joins TRBV24-1 and TRBJ1-1. The CDR3 has 12 amino acids. CDR1 is KGHDR, CDR2 SFDVKD, per germline. CDR3 region: CATSDLNAEAFF.

This chain connects TRBV29-1 to TRBJ2-7; no DNA is available, so the TRBD1 call from TCRdb remains unchecked. The length of the CDR3 is 13 residues. Germline loops: CDR1 SQVTM, CDR2 ANQGSEA. CDR3 region: CSVVGAGSYEQYF.

V and J are TRBV29-1 and TRBJ2-3; absent DNA, TCRdb's TRBD2 call cannot be checked. The length of the CDR3 is 16 residues. The V gene's germline CDR1 is SQVTM and CDR2 ANQGSEA. CDR3 in amino acids: CSVEPTTSGRPDTQYF.

The rearrangement joins TRBV20-1 to TRBJ1-2; TCRdb designates TRBD1, a call that cannot be tested without DNA. Germline V gives CDR1 DFQATT, CDR2 SNEGSKA (reference sequence). The CDR3 is made up of 11 amino acids. CDR3: CSVGPGFGYTF.

This chain uses TRBV29-1 with TRBJ2-3; TCRdb lists TRBD1, though no DNA is available to test this call. Per germline, CDR1 SQVTM and CDR2 ANQGSEA. This CDR3 has 12 amino acids. The CDR3 spells CSVETGSDTQYF.